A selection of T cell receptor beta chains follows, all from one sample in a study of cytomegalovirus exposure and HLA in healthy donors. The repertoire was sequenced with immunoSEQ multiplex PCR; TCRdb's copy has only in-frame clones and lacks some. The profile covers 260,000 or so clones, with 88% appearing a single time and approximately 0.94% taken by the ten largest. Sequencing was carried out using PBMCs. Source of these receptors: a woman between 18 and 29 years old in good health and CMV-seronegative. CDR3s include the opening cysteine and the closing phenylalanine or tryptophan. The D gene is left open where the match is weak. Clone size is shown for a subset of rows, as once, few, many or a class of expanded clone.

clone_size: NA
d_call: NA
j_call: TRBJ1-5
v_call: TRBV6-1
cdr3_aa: CASSEALTVNQPQHF
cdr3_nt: TGTGCCAGCAGTGAAGCGCTCACGGTCAATCAGCCCCAGCATTTT

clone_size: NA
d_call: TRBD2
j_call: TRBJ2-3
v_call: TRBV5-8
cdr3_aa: CASSLLIAGGLSTDTQYF
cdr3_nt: TGTGCCAGCAGCTTGTTAATAGCGGGAGGGCTTAGCACAGATACGCAGTATTTT

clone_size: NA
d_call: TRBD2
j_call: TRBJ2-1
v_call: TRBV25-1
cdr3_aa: CASSDRIGLAGVNEQFF
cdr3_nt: TGTGCCAGCAGTGACCGCATCGGACTAGCGGGAGTCAATGAGCAGTTCTTC

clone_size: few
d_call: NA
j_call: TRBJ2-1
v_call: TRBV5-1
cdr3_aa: CASGRVESSYNEQFF
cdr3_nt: TGCGCCAGCGGTCGCGTTGAGAGCTCCTACAATGAGCAGTTCTTC

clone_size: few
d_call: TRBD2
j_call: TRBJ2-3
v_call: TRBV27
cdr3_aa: CASSPLTSGTDTQYF
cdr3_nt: TGTGCCAGCAGCCCCTTGACTAGCGGCACAGATACGCAGTATTTT

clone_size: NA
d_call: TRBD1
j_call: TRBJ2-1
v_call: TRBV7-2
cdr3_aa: CASSSRQGVSNEQFF
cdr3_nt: TGTGCCAGCAGCTCAAGACAGGGAGTTAGCAATGAGCAGTTCTTC

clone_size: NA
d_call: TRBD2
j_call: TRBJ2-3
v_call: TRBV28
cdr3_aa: CASSLPLAADTQYF
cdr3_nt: TGTGCCAGCAGTTTACCCCTAGCGGCCGATACGCAGTATTTT

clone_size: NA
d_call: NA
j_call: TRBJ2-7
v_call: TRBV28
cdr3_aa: CAQPGHPKYEQYF
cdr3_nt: TGTGCTCAACCGGGACACCCAAAATACGAGCAGTACTTC

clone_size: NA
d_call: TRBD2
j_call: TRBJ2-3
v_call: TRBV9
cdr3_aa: CASSVRREGHIDTQYF
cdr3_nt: TGTGCCAGCAGCGTAAGGCGGGAGGGCCACATAGATACGCAGTATTTT

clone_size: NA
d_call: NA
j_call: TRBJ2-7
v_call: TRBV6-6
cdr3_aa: CASSYSVSYEQYF
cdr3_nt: TGTGCCAGCAGTTACTCCGTATCCTACGAGCAGTACTTC